Each of the 29 T cell receptor beta chains below was sequenced from the same sample in a study of T cells in tuberculosis. Sample time point: new active TB diagnosis, blood taken before or within 7 days of starting treatment. The data were produced by immunoSEQ multiplex PCR, yet TCRdb's version contains in-frame clones alone and is incomplete. The data hold about 5,500 clones, with approximately 98% observed a single time. Sequenced here: PBMCs, sampled at tuberculosis diagnosis. These receptor sequences come from an adult with tuberculosis.

This rearrangement joins TRBV30 to TRBJ2-3; 9 bases fit TRBD2. The CDR3 consists of 19 residues. After removal of 1 base from V and 4 bases from J, the junction contained 18 bases not matched to a gene. The germline gives CDR1 GTSNPN, CDR2 SVGIG (reference sequence). The CDR3 coding sequence is TGTGCCTGGAGTGGGGGCAGCGGGGGGTCCTTCCGAGGGGCAGATACGCAGTATTTT. Translation gives CAWSGGSGGSFRGADTQYF.

The chain combines TRBV7-9 with TRBJ1-1; D call uncertain. V lost 3 bases and J lost 1, with 9 bases in between. Germline CDR1 SEHNR, CDR2 FQNEAQ (reference sequence). The CDR3 is made up of 14 amino acids. The CDR3 sequence is CASSFSPSNTEAFF. The CDR3 nucleotides read TGTGCCAGCAGCTTTAGCCCTTCGAACACTGAAGCTTTCTTT.

The chain joins TRBV9 to TRBJ1-1; D is perhaps TRBD1 (6 bases). The V end lost 0 bases, the J end lost 5 bases, and 11 bases lay between the germline ends. The CDR3 has 14 amino acids. Germline CDR1 reads SGDLS; CDR2 reads YYNGEE. The CDR3 sequence: CASSVESTGTEAFF. DNA for the CDR3: TGTGCCAGCAGCGTAGAGTCCACAGGGACTGAAGCTTTCTTT.

The chain recombines TRBV11-2 with TRBJ2-7; D gene unclear. Germline CDR1 reads SGHAT; CDR2 reads FQNNGV. The CDR3 length is 15 residues. V was clipped by 5 bases and J by 2 bases, with 16 bases between them. DNA for the CDR3: TGTGCCAGCAGCCCCCAGGCGACGCGAGCCTACGAGCAGTACTTC. Translating gives CASSPQATRAYEQYF.

The J gene is TRBJ2-7, the V gene TRBV6-1, with D perhaps matching TRBD1 (6 bases). V was trimmed by 9 bases and J by 2 bases, leaving 17 bases between them. Germline CDR1 is MNHNS and CDR2 is SASEGT. The CDR3 contains 14 residues. In DNA, the CDR3 is TGTGCCAGTCGTAACCGGGACATAACCTACGAGCAGTACTTC. Translating it yields CASRNRDITYEQYF.

V usage is TRBV30 and J usage is TRBJ2-5, with no clear D. From germline, CDR1 is GTSNPN and CDR2 SVGIG (reference sequence). CDR3 length equals 13 residues. Trimming stripped 0 bases from V and 4 bases from J, with 9 bases between. This CDR3 is CAWSVLRGETQYF. CDR3 nucleotides: TGTGCCTGGAGTGTATTGCGAGGAGAGACCCAGTACTTC.

The chain recombines TRBV4-2 with TRBJ2-3; 7 bases match TRBD1. This CDR3 spans 16 amino acids. V gave up 4 bases and J gave up 0 bases; unmatched junction bases: 7. The germline gives CDR1 LGHNA, CDR2 YNFKEQ. The CDR3 sequence is CASSPREQGSTDTQYF. DNA of the CDR3: TGTGCCAGCAGCCCCCGAGAACAGGGGAGCACAGATACGCAGTATTTT.

CDR3 residues: CASSPRIPGLAGQGTQYF. The CDR3 region has the DNA TGTGCCAGCAGCCCAAGAATTCCGGGACTAGCGGGTCAGGGGACGCAGTATTTT. The gene calls are TRBV11-2 and TRBJ2-3; 12 nucleotides align to TRBD2. Germline CDR1 is SGHAT and CDR2 is FQNNGV. With V trimmed by 5 bases and J by 9 bases, 18 bases remained unmatched. The CDR3 loop spans 18 amino acids.

The chain uses TRBV11-2 and TRBJ2-7; perhaps TRBD1 as D (7 bases). Between the trimmed V and J ends, which lost 6 bases and 4 bases, there was a span of 19 bases. CDR1 SGHAT and CDR2 FQNNGV come from the germline V gene. The length of the CDR3 is 15 residues. In DNA form, the CDR3 reads TGTGCCAGCAGTTCCCCCAGGGGGGTAAGGTACGAGCAGTACTTC. This encodes CASSSPRGVRYEQYF.

This chain joins TRBV6-1 and TRBJ2-5; possible D gene TRBD2, 5 bases. The CDR3 sequence is 19 residues long. The ends were cut back, 2 bases at V and 3 bases at J, with 25 bases in the middle. Germline CDR1 reads MNHNS; CDR2 reads SASEGT. CDR3 region: CASSESLFRYEGSKETQYF. CDR3 bases: TGTGCCAGCAGTGAATCTCTGTTTCGCTATGAGGGTTCAAAAGAGACCCAGTACTTC.

The chain joins TRBV6-6 to TRBJ2-1, with 13 bases fitting TRBD2. Germline CDR1 reads MNHNY; CDR2 reads SVGAGI (reference sequence). The junction had 3 bases not matched to a gene; V was cut back by 5 bases and J by 2 bases. The CDR3 runs 16 residues. The CDR3 DNA sequence: TGTGCCAGCAGTCGACTAGCGGGGGGAACCTACAATGAGCAGTTCTTC. Translation gives CASSRLAGGTYNEQFF.

CDR3 DNA sequence: TGTGCCACCAGCAGGGGGCAGGGTGATGGCTACACCTTC. Its protein product is CATSRGQGDGYTF. This chain uses TRBV15 with TRBJ1-2; tentatively, D is TRBD1 (5 bases). Per germline, CDR1 LNHNV and CDR2 YYDKDF (reference sequence). V was pared by 3 bases and J by 6 bases, with 11 bases between. This CDR3 has 13 residues.

The genes are TRBV7-2 and TRBJ2-1; tentatively, D is TRBD2 (5 bases). The CDR3 spans 15 residues. Germline CDR1 and CDR2: SGHTA and FQGNSA. Trimming cost V 8 bases and J 9 bases, with 23 bases left between them. For the CDR3, the DNA is TGTGCCAGCGCCCAAGGCGCTAGTAGAGGGCGTGAGCAGTTCTTC. Encoded protein: CASAQGASRGREQFF.

The V call is TRBV7-2, the J call TRBJ1-1; D is undetermined. This CDR3 is 14 amino acids long. V was pared by 5 bases and J by 6 bases, with 16 bases between. Germline CDR1 is SGHTA and CDR2 is FQGNSA. CDR3 nucleotide sequence: TGTGCCAGCAGCGAACACCCAATGGGCGCTGAAGCTTTCTTT. Residues: CASSEHPMGAEAFF. Full variable domain (missing parts from reference TRBV7-2 and TRBJ1-1): GAGVSQSPSNKVTEKGKDVELRCDPISGHTALYWYRQSLGQGLEFLIYFQGNSAPDKSGLPSDRFSAERTGGSVSTLTIQRTQQEDSAVYLCASSEHPMGAEAFFGQGTRLTVV.

V usage is TRBV23-1 and J usage is TRBJ2-3; 7 bases map to TRBD2. TRBV23-1 is labeled an ORF, and its function is uncertain. The CDR3 totals 14 residues. The V gene end was trimmed by 7 bases and the J gene end by 5 bases; junction bases not matched to a gene: 9. The CDR3, as DNA: TGCGCCAGCACCACCGGGACTATTCGAGATACGCAGTATTTT. This translates into CASTTGTIRDTQYF.

CDR3 region: CASSLTAAPGGTQYF. The CDR3 bases are TGTGCCAGCAGCTTAACGGCGGCACCGGGGGGTACGCAGTATTTT. V usage is TRBV11-2 and J usage is TRBJ2-3; 7 bases agree with TRBD2. The germline CDR1 and CDR2 sequences are SGHAT and FQNNGV. The CDR3 extends over 15 amino acids. The V gene end was trimmed by 2 bases and the J gene end by 8 bases; junction bases not matched to a gene: 10.

This chain joins TRBV29-1 and TRBJ2-2, with D possibly matching TRBD1 (6 bases). Germline CDR1 and CDR2: SQVTM and ANQGSEA. Trimming removed 8 bases at V and 6 bases at J, with 13 bases between. This CDR3 contains 12 residues. The CDR3 DNA sequence: TGCAGCCCCCACAGGGTGCCCGGGGAGCTGTTTTTT. This sequence encodes CSPHRVPGELFF.

As to this clone: The junction does not match germline at one end; this may be a read error. This chain joins TRBV28 and TRBJ1-2; no firm D call. CDR1 is MDHEN, CDR2 SYDVKM, per germline. This CDR3 spans 12 amino acids. CDR3 in DNA: TGTGCCAGCAGTCCCCCCCGAGGTCCCCTCTCCTTC. It translates to CASSPPRGPLSF.

The chain employs TRBV9 and TRBJ2-2; 10 bases agree with TRBD1. CDR3 size: 14 residues. V trimming: 9 bases; J trimming: 2 bases; junction bases outside the gene matches: 4. Germline values: CDR1 SGDLS, CDR2 YYNGEE. CDR3 amino acids: CATGTGDNTGELFF. The CDR3 DNA reads TGTGCCACGGGGACAGGGGACAACACCGGGGAGCTGTTTTTT.

The chain couples TRBV7-9 to TRBJ1-1; 7 bases agree with TRBD1. With 5 bases clipped from V and 0 bases from J, the junction kept 9 bases outside the gene matches. This CDR3 is 16 amino acids long. From germline, CDR1 is SEHNR and CDR2 FQNEAQ (reference sequence). The CDR3 DNA reads as TGTGCCAGCAGCCCCCGACAGGGTGGGATGAACACTGAAGCTTTCTTT. This encodes CASSPRQGGMNTEAFF.

The chain links TRBV14 to TRBJ2-7; 9 positions agree with TRBD1. This CDR3 region has 14 residues. V trimming: 1 base; J trimming: 6 bases; junction bases outside the gene matches: 4. Germline V CDR1 and CDR2: SGHDN, FVKESK. CDR3 sequence reads: CASSQGQGVREQYF. DNA of the CDR3: TGTGCCAGCAGCCAAGGACAGGGGGTCCGCGAGCAGTACTTC.

The rearrangement links TRBV6-6 to TRBJ1-4; 8 bases line up with TRBD1. Looked up from germline, CDR1 is MNHNY and CDR2 is SVGAGI (reference sequence). The CDR3 totals 14 residues. After removal of 5 bases from V and 4 bases from J, the junction contained 3 bases not matched to a gene. The DNA for the CDR3 is TGTGCCAGCAGTATGACAGGGGATAATGAAAAACTGTTTTTT. Translated, it gives CASSMTGDNEKLFF.

The chain joins TRBV29-1 to TRBJ2-7; a weak D match, TRBD1 (5 bases). Germline loops: CDR1 SQVTM, CDR2 ANQGSEA. The V end was cut by 6 bases, the J end by 2 bases, with 14 bases between. The CDR3 covers 13 residues. The CDR3 spells CSVGRTNTYEQYF. The CDR3, as DNA: TGCAGCGTCGGAAGGACAAATACCTACGAGCAGTACTTC.

This sequence joins TRBV6-4 and TRBJ2-2, with D uncertain. The CDR3 sequence is 15 residues long. V lost 6 bases and J lost 4, with 15 bases in between. Germline values: CDR1 MRHNA, CDR2 SNTAGT. This CDR3 is CASSPTIRGTGELFF. CDR3 bases: TGTGCCAGCAGCCCAACTATACGAGGCACCGGGGAGCTGTTTTTT.

The chain is built from TRBV9 and TRBJ1-5, with a tentative D call TRBD1 (5 bases). V was trimmed by 4 bases and J by 0 bases, leaving 11 bases between them. The CDR3 consists of 15 residues. Germline CDR1 reads SGDLS; CDR2 reads YYNGEE. The chain's CDR3 is CASSPTGNSNQPQHF. CDR3 DNA sequence: TGTGCCAGCAGCCCCACAGGAAATAGCAATCAGCCCCAGCATTTT.

The chain uses TRBV25-1 and TRBJ2-7, with TRBD1 matching 9 bases. Germline-derived CDR1 and CDR2 are MGHDK and SYGVNS. The CDR3 loop spans 15 amino acids. The junction had 6 bases not matched to a gene; V was cut back by 4 bases and J by 2 bases. This CDR3 reads CASSGPGQGPYEQYF. DNA of the CDR3: TGTGCCAGCAGTGGACCGGGACAGGGCCCCTACGAGCAGTACTTC.

CDR3 sequence: CASSGTGLNQPQHF. The CDR3 DNA reads as TGTGCCAGTAGCGGGACAGGACTCAATCAGCCCCAGCATTTT. V usage is TRBV19 and J usage is TRBJ1-5, with 8 bases fitting TRBD1. V lost 6 bases and J lost 3; bases outside the gene matches: 4. Germline V gene data show CDR1 as LNHDA and CDR2 as SQIVND (reference sequence). CDR3 size: 14 residues.

The CDR3 reads CASRDRVNEKLFF. Written as DNA, the CDR3 is TGTGCCAGCAGAGACAGGGTTAATGAAAAACTGTTTTTT. This chain connects TRBV6-5 to TRBJ1-4; 7 positions match TRBD1. The CDR3 sequence is 13 residues long. V shed 6 bases, J shed 4 bases, and the junction held 2 bases outside the gene matches. Germline V CDR1 and CDR2: MNHEY, SVGAGI.

The V call is TRBV30, the J call TRBJ2-5; tentative D call: TRBD2 (5 bases). Per germline, CDR1 GTSNPN and CDR2 SVGIG (reference sequence). The germline V and J ends were trimmed by 3 bases and 5 bases, with 13 bases remaining between them. CDR3 length: 13 amino acids. CDR3 protein: CAWRSGRGETQYF. The CDR3 DNA reads as TGTGCCTGGAGAAGTGGCAGAGGGGAGACCCAGTACTTC.